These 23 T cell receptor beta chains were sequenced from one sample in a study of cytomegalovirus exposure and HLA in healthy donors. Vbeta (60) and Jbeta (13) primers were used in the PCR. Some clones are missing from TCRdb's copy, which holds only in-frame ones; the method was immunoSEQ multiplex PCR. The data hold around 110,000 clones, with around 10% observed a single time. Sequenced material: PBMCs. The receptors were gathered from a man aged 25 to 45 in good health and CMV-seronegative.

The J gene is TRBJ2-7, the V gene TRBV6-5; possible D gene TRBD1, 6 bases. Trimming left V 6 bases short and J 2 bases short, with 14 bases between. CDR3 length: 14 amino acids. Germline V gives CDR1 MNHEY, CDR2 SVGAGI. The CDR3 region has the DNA TGTGCCAGCAGGGACACAGGGCCTGCCTACGAGCAGTACTTC. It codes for CASRDTGPAYEQYF.

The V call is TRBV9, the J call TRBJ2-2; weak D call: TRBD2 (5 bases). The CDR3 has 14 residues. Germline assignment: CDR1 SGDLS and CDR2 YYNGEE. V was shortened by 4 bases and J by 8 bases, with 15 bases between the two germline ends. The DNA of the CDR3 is TGTGCCAGCAGCTCCGGGAACCCCATTGGGGAGCTGTTTTTT. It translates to CASSSGNPIGELFF.

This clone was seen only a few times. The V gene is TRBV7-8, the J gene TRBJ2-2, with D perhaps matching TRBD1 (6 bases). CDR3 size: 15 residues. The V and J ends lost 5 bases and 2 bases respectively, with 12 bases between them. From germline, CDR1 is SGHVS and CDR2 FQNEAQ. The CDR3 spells CASSPQGSNTGELFF. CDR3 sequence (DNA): TGTGCCAGCAGCCCACAGGGTTCCAACACCGGGGAGCTGTTTTTT.

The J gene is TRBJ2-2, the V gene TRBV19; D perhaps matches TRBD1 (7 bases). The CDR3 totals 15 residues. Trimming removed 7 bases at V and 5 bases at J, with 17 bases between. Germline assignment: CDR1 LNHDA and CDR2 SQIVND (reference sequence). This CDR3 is CASITAGGTTGELFF. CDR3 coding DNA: TGTGCCAGTATAACCGCAGGGGGGACGACCGGGGAGCTGTTTTTT.

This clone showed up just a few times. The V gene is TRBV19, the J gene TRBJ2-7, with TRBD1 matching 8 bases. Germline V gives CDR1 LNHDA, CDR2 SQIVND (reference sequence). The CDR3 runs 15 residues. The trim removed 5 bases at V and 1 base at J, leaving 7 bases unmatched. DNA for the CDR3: TGTGCCAGTAGTGCCCGGACAGGGAAATCCTACGAGCAGTACTTC. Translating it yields CASSARTGKSYEQYF.

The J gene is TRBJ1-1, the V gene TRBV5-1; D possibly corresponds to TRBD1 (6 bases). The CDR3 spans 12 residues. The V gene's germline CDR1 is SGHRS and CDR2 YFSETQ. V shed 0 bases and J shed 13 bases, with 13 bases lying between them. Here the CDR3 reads CASSLGGRSGFF. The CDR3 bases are TGCGCCAGCAGCTTGGGGGGGCGTTCGGGTTTCTTT.

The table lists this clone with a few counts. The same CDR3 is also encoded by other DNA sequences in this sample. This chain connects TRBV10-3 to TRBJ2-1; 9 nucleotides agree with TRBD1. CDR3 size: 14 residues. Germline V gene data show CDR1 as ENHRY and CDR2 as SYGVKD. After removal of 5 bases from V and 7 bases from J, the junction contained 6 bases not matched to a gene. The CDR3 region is CAISRDRVGNEQFF. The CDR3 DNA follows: TGTGCCATCAGTCGGGACAGGGTCGGGAATGAGCAGTTCTTC.

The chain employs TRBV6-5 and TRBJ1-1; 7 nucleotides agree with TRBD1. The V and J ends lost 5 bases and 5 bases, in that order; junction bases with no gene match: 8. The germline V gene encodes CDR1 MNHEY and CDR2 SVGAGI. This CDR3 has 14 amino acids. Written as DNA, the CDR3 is TGTGCCAGCAGTCGTCAGGGGGTCCGAACTGAAGCTTTCTTT. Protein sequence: CASSRQGVRTEAFF.

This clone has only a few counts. CDR3 sequence reads: CASSVGAGAENEQFF. The CDR3 DNA follows: TGTGCCAGCAGCGTAGGAGCGGGGGCTGAGAATGAGCAGTTCTTC. The rearrangement joins TRBV9 to TRBJ2-1, with TRBD2 identical over 8 bases. Trimming took 0 bases from V and 7 from J; bases not matched to a gene: 6. CDR1 and CDR2 (germline): SGDLS, YYNGEE. CDR3 length: 15 residues.

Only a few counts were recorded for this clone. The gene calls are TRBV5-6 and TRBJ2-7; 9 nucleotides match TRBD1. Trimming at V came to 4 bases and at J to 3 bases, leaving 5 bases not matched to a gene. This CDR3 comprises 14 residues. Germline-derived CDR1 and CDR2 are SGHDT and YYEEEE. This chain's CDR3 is CASSQDRGHYEQYF. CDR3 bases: TGTGCCAGCAGCCAGGACAGGGGACACTACGAGCAGTACTTC. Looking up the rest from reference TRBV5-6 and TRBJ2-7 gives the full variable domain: DAGVTQSPTHLIKTRGQQVTLRCSPKSGHDTVSWYQQALGQGPQFIFQYYEEEERQRGNFPDRFSGHQFPNYSSELNVNALLLGDSALYLCASSQDRGHYEQYFGPGTRLTVT.

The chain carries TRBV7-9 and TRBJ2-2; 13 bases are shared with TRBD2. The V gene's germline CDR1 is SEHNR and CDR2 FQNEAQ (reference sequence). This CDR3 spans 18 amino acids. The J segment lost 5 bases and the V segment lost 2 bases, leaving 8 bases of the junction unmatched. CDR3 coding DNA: TGTGCCAGCAGCTTACCCCGACTAGCGGGGGGTTGGACCGGGGAGCTGTTTTTT. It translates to CASSLPRLAGGWTGELFF.

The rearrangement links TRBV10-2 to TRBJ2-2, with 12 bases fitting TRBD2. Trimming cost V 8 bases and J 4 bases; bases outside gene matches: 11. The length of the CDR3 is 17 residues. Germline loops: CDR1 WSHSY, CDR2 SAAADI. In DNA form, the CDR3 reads TGCGCCAGCCGAGCCCCATCTAGCGGGAGGGGCACCGGGGAGCTGTTTTTT. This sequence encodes CASRAPSSGRGTGELFF.

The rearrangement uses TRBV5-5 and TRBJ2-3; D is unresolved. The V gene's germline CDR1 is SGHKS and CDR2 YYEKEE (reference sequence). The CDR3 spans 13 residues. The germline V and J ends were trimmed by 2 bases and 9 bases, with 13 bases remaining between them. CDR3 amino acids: CASSFEIAPTQYF. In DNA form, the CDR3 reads TGTGCCAGCAGCTTTGAGATAGCACCAACGCAGTATTTT.

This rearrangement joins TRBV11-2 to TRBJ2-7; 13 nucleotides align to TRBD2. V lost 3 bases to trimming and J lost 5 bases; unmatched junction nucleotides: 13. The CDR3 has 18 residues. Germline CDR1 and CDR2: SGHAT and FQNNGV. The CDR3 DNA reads TGTGCCAGCAGCTTGGCTCCGGGACTAGCGGGACCCCAACACGAGCAGTACTTC. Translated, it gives CASSLAPGLAGPQHEQYF.

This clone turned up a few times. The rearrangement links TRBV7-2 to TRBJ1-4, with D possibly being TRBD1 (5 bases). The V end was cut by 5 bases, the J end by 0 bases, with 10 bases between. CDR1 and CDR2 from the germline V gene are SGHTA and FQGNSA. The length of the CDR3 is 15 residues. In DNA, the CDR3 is TGTGCCAGCAGCGTCGACAGAGCAACTAATGAAAAACTGTTTTTT. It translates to CASSVDRATNEKLFF.

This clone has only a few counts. CDR3: CASSVLFHEQYF. DNA of the CDR3: TGTGCCAGCAGTGTTCTGTTTCACGAGCAGTACTTC. The chain joins TRBV2 to TRBJ2-7; D is unclear. Germline V gene data show CDR1 as SNHLY and CDR2 as FYNNEI. V was clipped by 4 bases and J by 5 bases, with 9 bases between them. The CDR3 has 12 residues.

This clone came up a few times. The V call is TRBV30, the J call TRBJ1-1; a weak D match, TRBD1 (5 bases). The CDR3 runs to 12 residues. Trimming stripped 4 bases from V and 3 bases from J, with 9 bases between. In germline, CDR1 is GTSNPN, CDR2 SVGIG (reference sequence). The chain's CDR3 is CAWTQGYTEAFF. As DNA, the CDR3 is TGTGCCTGGACGCAGGGTTACACTGAAGCTTTCTTT.

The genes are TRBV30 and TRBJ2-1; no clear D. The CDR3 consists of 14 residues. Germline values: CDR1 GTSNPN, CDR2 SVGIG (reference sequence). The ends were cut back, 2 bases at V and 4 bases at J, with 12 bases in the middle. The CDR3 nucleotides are TGTGCCTGGAGTTTGGTAGGCAGGTACAATGAGCAGTTCTTC. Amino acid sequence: CAWSLVGRYNEQFF.

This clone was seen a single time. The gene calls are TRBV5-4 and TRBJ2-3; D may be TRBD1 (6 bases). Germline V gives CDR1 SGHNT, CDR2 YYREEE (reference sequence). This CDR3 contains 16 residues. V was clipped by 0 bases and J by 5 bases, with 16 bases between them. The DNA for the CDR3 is TGTGCCAGCAGCTTGGGCAGGGGCGCCCCTGGAGATACGCAGTATTTT. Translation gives CASSLGRGAPGDTQYF.

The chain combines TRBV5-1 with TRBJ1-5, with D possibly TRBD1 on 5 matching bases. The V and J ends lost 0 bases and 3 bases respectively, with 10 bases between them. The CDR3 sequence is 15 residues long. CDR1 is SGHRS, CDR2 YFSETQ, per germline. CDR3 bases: TGCGCCAGCAGCTTGGCCGACAGTTCCAATCAGCCCCAGCATTTT. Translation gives CASSLADSSNQPQHF.

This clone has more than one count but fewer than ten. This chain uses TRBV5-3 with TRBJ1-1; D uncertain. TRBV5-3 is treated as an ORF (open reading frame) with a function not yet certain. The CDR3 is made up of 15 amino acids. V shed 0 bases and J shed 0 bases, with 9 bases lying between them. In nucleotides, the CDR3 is TGTGCCAGAAGCTTGGGTCCCAGCGTGAACACTGAAGCTTTCTTT. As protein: CARSLGPSVNTEAFF.

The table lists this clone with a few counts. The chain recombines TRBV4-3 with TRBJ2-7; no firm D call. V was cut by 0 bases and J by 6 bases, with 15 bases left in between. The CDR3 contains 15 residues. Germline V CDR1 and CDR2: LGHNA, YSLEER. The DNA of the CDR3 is TGCGCCAGCAGCCAAGACGTCGGCAGCAGAGGCGAGCAGTACTTC. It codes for CASSQDVGSRGEQYF.

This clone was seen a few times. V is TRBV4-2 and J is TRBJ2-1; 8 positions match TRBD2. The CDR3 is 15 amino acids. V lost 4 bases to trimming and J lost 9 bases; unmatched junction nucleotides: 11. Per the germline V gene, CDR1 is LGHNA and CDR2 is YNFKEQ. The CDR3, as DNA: TGTGCCAGCAGCCTGAGGACTAGCTTGAGGGGTGAGCAGTTCTTC. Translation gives CASSLRTSLRGEQFF.